The entry that follows covers one T cell receptor beta chain sequence. The antigen is unknown. Here immunoSEQ multiplex PCR was the method, and the copy in TCRdb shows in-frame clones only, minus some. The sample lists about 140,000 clones; approximately 92% were seen once. This sample is drawn from a study of T cell responses to AZD1222 COVID-19 vaccine. Whole-study findings and limits: At baseline, just a handful of AZD1222 recipients tested seropositive. Spike-specific TCR depth and breadth grew after two AZD1222 doses. Among the donors, most were white British and more were female, and clonal diversity was possibly underestimated.

The CDR3 loop spans 11 amino acids. The V gene lost 5 bases and the J gene lost 4 bases, with 8 bases spanning the gap. Germline V CDR1 and CDR2: SQVTM, ANQGSEA. This specimen consisted of peripheral blood, obtained 28 days after the second AZD1222 dose. The gene calls are TRBV29-1 and TRBJ1-1; D uncertain. This TCR derives from an adult who received the AZD1222 COVID-19 vaccine. CDR3 sequence (DNA): TGCAGCGTTTATCTCCGCACTGAAGCTTTCTTT. Protein: CSVYLRTEAFF.